The next 24 T cell receptor beta chains were all read from a single sample in a study of T cell responses to AZD1222 COVID-19 vaccine (dated by TCRdb to the early 2020s). The library was prepared using the immunoSEQ multiplex PCR assay. Not all clones reach the TCRdb copy of this immuneACCESS table, which keeps in-frame sequences only. Checked studies attribute under half of the gap to unresolved V genes and leave the rest unexplained. The table for this sample lists roughly 69,000 clones; 80% of them were counted only once. The top ten clones comprise around 15% of the sample. The time point label, read with the paper, signifies: about 28 days (+/-7) after the second vaccine dose. Sequencing was performed on peripheral blood, taken 28 days after the second AZD1222 dose. The receptors originated from an adult who received the AZD1222 COVID-19 vaccine.

The chain employs TRBV28 and TRBJ2-4; 11 nucleotides agree with TRBD2. This CDR3 has 16 residues. V lost 3 bases to trimming and J lost 8 bases; unmatched junction nucleotides: 9. Germline CDR1 MDHEN, CDR2 SYDVKM. DNA for the CDR3: TGTGCCAGCAGTTTGGCGACTAGCGGGGTTGAGGACATTCAGTACTTC. Translated, it gives CASSLATSGVEDIQYF.

The rearrangement joins TRBV6-4 to TRBJ2-6, with 7 bases matching TRBD2. Germline V gene sequence: CDR1 MRHNA, CDR2 SNTAGT. Trimming removed 4 bases from V and 0 bases from J; junction bases left unmatched: 6. The CDR3 is 17 residues long. CDR3 sequence reads: CASSALGRGSGANVLTF. The CDR3 bases are TGTGCCAGCAGTGCCCTGGGGAGGGGCTCTGGGGCCAACGTCCTGACTTTC.

Written as DNA, the CDR3 is TGTGCCAGCAGTCTCCAGACAGAAACCGTTTCTGAAGCTTTCTTT. Residues: CASSLQTETVSEAFF. The chain couples TRBV6-5 to TRBJ1-1, with TRBD1 as a possible D gene (5 bases). V lost 5 bases, J lost 6 bases, and 19 bases lay in between. The CDR3 has 15 residues. Germline V gives CDR1 MNHEY, CDR2 SVGAGI.

The chain employs TRBV11-2 and TRBJ2-3; D gene unclear. This CDR3 has 12 amino acids. The germline gives CDR1 SGHAT, CDR2 FQNNGV. Trimming took off 1 base at V and 6 bases at J, with 5 bases between the two ends. As DNA, the CDR3 is TGTGCCAGCAGCTTAGTGGGGGATACGCAGTATTTT. Amino acids: CASSLVGDTQYF. Full variable domain (remainder filled in from reference TRBV11-2 and TRBJ2-3): EAGVAQSPRYKIIEKRQSVAFWCNPISGHATLYWYQQILGQGPKLLIQFQNNGVVDDSQLPKDRFSAERLKGVDSTLKIQPAKLEDSAVYLCASSLVGDTQYFGPGTRLTVL.

The chain recombines TRBV11-2 with TRBJ2-3; a possible D gene is TRBD2 (6 bases). The germline gives CDR1 SGHAT, CDR2 FQNNGV. This CDR3 comprises 12 residues. V lost 6 bases to trimming and J lost 5 bases, with 9 bases between them. The CDR3 nucleotides read TGTGCCAGCAGACTCGGGGGAGATACGCAGTATTTT. Translating gives CASRLGGDTQYF.

V gene TRBV7-2 combines with J gene TRBJ2-1; D is perhaps TRBD1 or TRBD2 (6 bases each). Trimming pared 1 base from V and 3 bases from J, leaving 13 bases between. Germline V gene lookup returns CDR1 SGHTA and CDR2 FQGNSA. The CDR3 contains 16 residues. The CDR3, as DNA: TGTGCCAGCAGCTTAGGTCGGGGGCCCCTCTACAATGAGCAGTTCTTC. Encoded protein: CASSLGRGPLYNEQFF.

This sequence joins TRBV9 and TRBJ2-7; no clear D. The ends were cut back, 4 bases at V and 2 bases at J, with 16 bases in the middle. Germline V gene data show CDR1 as SGDLS and CDR2 as YYNGEE. This CDR3 spans 15 amino acids. The CDR3 nucleotides read TGTGCCAGCAGCATTACGGGCCCTGCCCCCTACGAGCAGTACTTC. It translates to CASSITGPAPYEQYF.

This clone was seen only once. The rearrangement uses TRBV12-3 or TRBV12-4 and TRBJ2-1; D gene unclear. This CDR3 comprises 11 residues. Between the trimmed V and J ends, which lost 8 bases and 9 bases, there was a span of 11 bases. CDR3 region: CASQSLTEQFF. The CDR3 coding sequence is TGTGCCAGCCAGTCCTTGACTGAGCAGTTCTTC.

The chain couples TRBV11-3 to TRBJ1-5, with 10 nucleotides matching TRBD1. V was pared by 2 bases and J by 3 bases, with 10 bases of the junction left unmatched. The CDR3 spans 18 residues. Germline CDR1 and CDR2: SGHNT and YENEEA. As DNA, the CDR3 is TGTGCCAGCAGCTTACGGAGGACAGGGGGGCACCACAATCAGCCCCAGCATTTT. This translates into CASSLRRTGGHHNQPQHF.

The chain uses TRBV4-1 and TRBJ1-4, with TRBD1 as a possible D gene (6 bases). Trimming shortened V by 4 bases and J by 7 bases, and 16 bases separated the two germline ends. The germline V gene encodes CDR1 MGHRA and CDR2 YSYEKL. The CDR3 is made up of 15 amino acids. This chain's CDR3 is CASSPGAQGVEKLFF. As DNA, the CDR3 is TGCGCCAGCAGCCCAGGGGCACAGGGCGTTGAAAAACTGTTTTTT.

CDR3 sequence reads: CASSLANLAGGLNTQYF. The CDR3 DNA is TGTGCCAGCAGCTTAGCGAATCTAGCGGGGGGTCTGAATACGCAGTATTTT. The rearrangement links TRBV7-9 to TRBJ2-3; 11 positions match TRBD2. This CDR3 has 17 residues. V gave up 0 bases and J gave up 7 bases; unmatched junction bases: 9. The germline gives CDR1 SEHNR, CDR2 FQNEAQ (reference sequence).

In this sample, this clone turned up once. V and J are TRBV27 and TRBJ1-3, with D maybe TRBD1 (5 bases). Germline CDR1 and CDR2: MNHEY and SMNVEV (reference sequence). The CDR3 runs to 14 residues. V gave up 2 bases and J gave up 9 bases, with 14 bases separating them. CDR3 sequence reads: CASSLIGSGGTIYF. The CDR3 bases are TGTGCCAGCAGTTTAATTGGGTCCGGGGGCACCATATATTTT.

V is TRBV5-4 and J is TRBJ1-3; D is undetermined. Trimming left V 0 bases short and J 0 bases short, with 7 bases between. Germline CDR1 and CDR2: SGHNT and YYREEE (reference sequence). This CDR3 spans 15 amino acids. The CDR3 sequence: CASSLAPYSGNTIYF. CDR3 sequence (DNA): TGTGCCAGCAGCTTGGCACCCTACTCTGGAAACACCATATATTTT.

The chain combines TRBV19 with TRBJ2-4; D is unclear. Germline CDR1 is LNHDA and CDR2 is SQIVND (reference sequence). Trimming took off 3 bases at V and 0 bases at J, with 15 bases between the two ends. The CDR3 extends over 17 amino acids. CDR3 DNA sequence: TGTGCCAGTAGTATTACTGGGTTGGCGATAGCCAAAAACATTCAGTACTTC. Amino acid sequence: CASSITGLAIAKNIQYF.

J is TRBJ1-6 and V is TRBV2; no clear D. V was clipped by 0 bases and J by 14 bases, with 14 bases between them. The V gene's germline CDR1 is SNHLY and CDR2 FYNNEI. This CDR3 comprises 14 residues. The CDR3 spells CASSEAGSAGTLHF. The CDR3, as DNA: TGTGCCAGCAGTGAAGCGGGTTCGGCGGGAACCCTCCACTTT.

This clone was seen a single time. The chain recombines TRBV5-1 with TRBJ1-1; D is uncertain. The CDR3 runs 20 residues. From germline, CDR1 is SGHRS and CDR2 YFSETQ. V dropped 0 bases and J dropped 3 bases, with 27 bases sitting between them. The CDR3 sequence: CASSLVGGRRAAGTDTEAFF. For the CDR3, the DNA is TGCGCCAGCAGCTTGGTAGGAGGGCGCCGGGCCGCGGGAACGGACACTGAAGCTTTCTTT.

The chain joins TRBV3-1 (or the pseudogene TRBV3-2) to TRBJ2-4; 8 bases agree with TRBD2. The CDR3 spans 14 residues. Per germline, CDR1 LGHDT and CDR2 YNNKEL (reference sequence). V dropped 4 bases and J dropped 9; count of bases not matched to a gene: 8. As DNA, the CDR3 is TGTGCCAGCAGCCCCACTAGGGCGGGGGGCATTCAGTACTTC. This translates into CASSPTRAGGIQYF.

The chain combines TRBV12-3 or TRBV12-4 with TRBJ2-7; D gene unclear. Trimming shortened V by 5 bases and J by 6 bases, and 11 bases separated the two germline ends. This CDR3 has 12 amino acids. The CDR3, as DNA: TGTGCCAGCAGTACCTCATACTCCGAGCAGTACTTC. This sequence encodes CASSTSYSEQYF.

The sample holds a few counts of this clone. The J gene is TRBJ2-3, the V gene TRBV11-2, with TRBD1 matching 9 bases. With V trimmed by 3 bases and J by 0 bases, 10 bases remained unmatched. The CDR3 extends over 18 amino acids. The germline CDR1 and CDR2 sequences are SGHAT and FQNNGV. The CDR3 reads CASSLGQGRGFSTDTQYF. CDR3 nucleotide sequence: TGTGCCAGCAGCTTGGGACAGGGAAGGGGATTTAGCACAGATACGCAGTATTTT.

This rearrangement joins TRBV10-2 to TRBJ2-5; 10 bases map to TRBD2. V gave up 4 bases and J gave up 2 bases; unmatched junction bases: 7. The CDR3 is 16 amino acids. Germline V CDR1 and CDR2: WSHSY, SAAADI. The CDR3 DNA reads as TGCGCCAGCAGTGTGGCTAGCGGGGGCCGACAAGAGACCCAGTACTTC. This codes for CASSVASGGRQETQYF.

The chain recombines TRBV2 with TRBJ1-1; D is undetermined. V was shortened by 8 bases and J by 3 bases, with 13 bases between the two germline ends. Looked up from germline, CDR1 is SNHLY and CDR2 is FYNNEI. The CDR3 runs to 13 residues. The CDR3, as DNA: TGTGCCAGCCCCCGAGACGGGGACACTGAAGCTTTCTTT. Translated: CASPRDGDTEAFF.

This chain uses TRBV6-2 or TRBV6-3 with TRBJ1-2, with TRBD1 matching over 10 bases. CDR3 length: 15 amino acids. Losses at the gene ends were 6 bases for V and 2 bases for J; bases not matched to a gene: 6. Per germline, CDR1 MNHEY and CDR2 SVGEGT. Here the CDR3 DNA reads TGTGCCAGCAGCGCGACAGGGGGCGAGAACTATGGCTACACCTTC. Translated, it gives CASSATGGENYGYTF.

J is TRBJ1-4 and V is TRBV5-8, with D unresolved. Germline V CDR1 and CDR2: SGHTS, YDEGEE. The ends were cut back, 4 bases at V and 2 bases at J, with 12 bases in the middle. This CDR3 spans 15 amino acids. DNA for the CDR3: TGTGCCAGCAGCCCCGGAGGGTTGACTAATGAAAAACTGTTTTTT. Protein product: CASSPGGLTNEKLFF.

This clone was detected once. This chain joins TRBV4-3 and TRBJ2-2, with D possibly TRBD1 on 6 matching bases. V lost 2 bases and J lost 0, with 13 bases in between. CDR1 LGHNA and CDR2 YSLEER come from the germline V gene. This CDR3 has 17 amino acids. Written as DNA, the CDR3 is TGCGCCAGCAGCCAATCTACAGGGCTACCGAACACCGGGGAGCTGTTTTTT. Translation gives CASSQSTGLPNTGELFF.